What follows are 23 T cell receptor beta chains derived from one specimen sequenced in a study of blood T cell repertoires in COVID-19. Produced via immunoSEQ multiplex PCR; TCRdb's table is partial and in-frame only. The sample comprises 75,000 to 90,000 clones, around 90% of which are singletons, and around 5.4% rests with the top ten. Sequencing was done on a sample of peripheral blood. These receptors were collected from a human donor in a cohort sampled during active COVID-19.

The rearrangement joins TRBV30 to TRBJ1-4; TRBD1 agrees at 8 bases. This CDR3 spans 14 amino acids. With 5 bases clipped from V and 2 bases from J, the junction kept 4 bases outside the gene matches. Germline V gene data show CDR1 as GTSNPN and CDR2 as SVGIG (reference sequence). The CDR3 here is CAWLDRATNEKLFF. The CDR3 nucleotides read TGTGCCTGGTTGGACAGGGCTACTAATGAAAAACTGTTTTTT.

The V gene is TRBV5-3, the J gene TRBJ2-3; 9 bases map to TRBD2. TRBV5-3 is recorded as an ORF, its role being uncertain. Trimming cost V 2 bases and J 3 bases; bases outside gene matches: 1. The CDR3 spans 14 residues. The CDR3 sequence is CARSFLAGTDTQYF. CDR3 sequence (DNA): TGTGCCAGAAGCTTTCTAGCGGGAACAGATACGCAGTATTTT.

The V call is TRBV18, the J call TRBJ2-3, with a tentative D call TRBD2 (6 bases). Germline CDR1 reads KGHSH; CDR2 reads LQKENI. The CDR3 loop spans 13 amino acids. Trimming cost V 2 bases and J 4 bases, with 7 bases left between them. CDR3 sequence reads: CASSPGGSDTQYF. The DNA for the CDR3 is TGTGCCAGCTCACCAGGAGGGTCAGATACGCAGTATTTT.

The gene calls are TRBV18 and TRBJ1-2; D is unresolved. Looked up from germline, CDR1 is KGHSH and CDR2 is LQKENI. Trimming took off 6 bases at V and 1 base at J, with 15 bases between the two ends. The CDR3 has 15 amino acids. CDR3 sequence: CASSRGSGYNYGYTF. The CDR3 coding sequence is TGTGCCAGCTCCCGCGGAAGTGGGTATAACTATGGCTACACCTTC.

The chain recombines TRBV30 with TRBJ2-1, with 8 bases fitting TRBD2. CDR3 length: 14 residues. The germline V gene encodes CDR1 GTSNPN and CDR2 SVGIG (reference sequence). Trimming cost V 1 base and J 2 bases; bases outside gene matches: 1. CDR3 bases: TGTGCCTGGAGTGGACTAGCGACCTACAATGAGCAGTTCTTC. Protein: CAWSGLATYNEQFF.

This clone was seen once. The CDR3 sequence is CATFRSAWTEAFF. DNA of the CDR3: TGTGCCACCTTTCGGAGCGCGTGGACTGAAGCTTTCTTT. The gene calls are TRBV19 and TRBJ1-1, with D unclear. The germline CDR1 and CDR2 sequences are LNHDA and SQIVND (reference sequence). The CDR3 extends over 13 amino acids. V lost 10 bases to trimming and J lost 5 bases, with 17 bases between them.

The CDR3 reads CASSYSRGAGSEAFF. The DNA of the CDR3 is TGTGCCAGCAGTTACTCACGGGGGGCTGGCTCTGAAGCTTTCTTT. J is TRBJ1-1 and V is TRBV6-2 or TRBV6-3; weak D call: TRBD1 (6 bases). Germline loops: CDR1 MNHEY, CDR2 SVGEGT. V was cut by 0 bases and J by 6 bases, with 14 bases left in between. The CDR3 has 15 amino acids.

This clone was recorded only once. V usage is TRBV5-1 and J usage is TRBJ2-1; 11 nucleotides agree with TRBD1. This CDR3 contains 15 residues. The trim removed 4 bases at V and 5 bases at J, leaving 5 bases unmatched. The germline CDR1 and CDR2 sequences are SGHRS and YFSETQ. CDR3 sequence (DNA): TGCGCCAGCAGCGTGGGACAGGGGGGCCACAATGAGCAGTTCTTC. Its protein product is CASSVGQGGHNEQFF.

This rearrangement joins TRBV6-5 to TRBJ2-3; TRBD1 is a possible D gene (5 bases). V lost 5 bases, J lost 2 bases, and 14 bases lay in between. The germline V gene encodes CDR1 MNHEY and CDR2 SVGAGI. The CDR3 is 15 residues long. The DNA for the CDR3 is TGTGCCAGCAGTCGGACACCTTACCCCACAGATACGCAGTATTTT. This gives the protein CASSRTPYPTDTQYF.

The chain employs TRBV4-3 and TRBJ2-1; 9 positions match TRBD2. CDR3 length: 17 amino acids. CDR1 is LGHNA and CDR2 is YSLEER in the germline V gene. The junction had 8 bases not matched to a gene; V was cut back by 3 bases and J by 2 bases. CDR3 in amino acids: CASSHHPSGATYNEQFF. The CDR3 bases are TGCGCCAGCAGCCACCACCCTAGCGGGGCCACCTACAATGAGCAGTTCTTC.

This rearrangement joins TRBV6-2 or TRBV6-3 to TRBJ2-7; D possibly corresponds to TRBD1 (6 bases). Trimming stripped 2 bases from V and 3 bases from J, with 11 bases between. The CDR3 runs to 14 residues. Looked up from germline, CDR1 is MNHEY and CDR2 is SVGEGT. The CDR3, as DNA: TGTGCCAGCAGTTACGGTGGCAGGGGCTACGAGCAGTACTTC. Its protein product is CASSYGGRGYEQYF.

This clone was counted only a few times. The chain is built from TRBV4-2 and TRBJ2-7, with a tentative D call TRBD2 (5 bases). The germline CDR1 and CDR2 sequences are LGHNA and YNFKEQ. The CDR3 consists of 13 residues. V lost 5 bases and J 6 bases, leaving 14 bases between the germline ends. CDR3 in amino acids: CASSRANGVEQYF. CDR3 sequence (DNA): TGTGCCAGCAGCAGGGCCAACGGGGTCGAGCAGTACTTC.

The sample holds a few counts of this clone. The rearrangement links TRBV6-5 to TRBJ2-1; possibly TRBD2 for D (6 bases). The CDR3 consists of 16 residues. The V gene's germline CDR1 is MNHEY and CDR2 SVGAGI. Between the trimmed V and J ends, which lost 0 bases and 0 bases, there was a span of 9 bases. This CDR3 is CASSYSPDYSYNEQFF. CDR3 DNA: TGTGCCAGCAGTTACTCTCCGGACTACTCCTACAATGAGCAGTTCTTC.

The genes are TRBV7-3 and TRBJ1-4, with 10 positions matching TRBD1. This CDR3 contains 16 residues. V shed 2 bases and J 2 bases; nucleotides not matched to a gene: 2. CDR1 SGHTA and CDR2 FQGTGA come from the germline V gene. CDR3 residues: CASSLGGQGTNEKLFF. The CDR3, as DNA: TGTGCCAGCAGCTTAGGGGGACAGGGGACTAATGAAAAACTGTTTTTT.

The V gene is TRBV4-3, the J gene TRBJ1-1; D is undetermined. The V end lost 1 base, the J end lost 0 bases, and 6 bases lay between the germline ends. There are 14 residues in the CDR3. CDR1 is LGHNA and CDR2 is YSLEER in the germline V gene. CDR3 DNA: TGCGCCAGCAGCCAAGCAGTGATGAACACTGAAGCTTTCTTT. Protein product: CASSQAVMNTEAFF.

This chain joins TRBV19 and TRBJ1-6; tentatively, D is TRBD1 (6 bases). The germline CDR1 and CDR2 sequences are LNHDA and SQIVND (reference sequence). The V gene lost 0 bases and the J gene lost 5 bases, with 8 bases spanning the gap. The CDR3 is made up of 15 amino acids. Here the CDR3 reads CASSIDTGNNSPLHF. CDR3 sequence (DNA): TGTGCCAGTAGTATAGATACAGGGAATAATTCACCCCTCCACTTT.

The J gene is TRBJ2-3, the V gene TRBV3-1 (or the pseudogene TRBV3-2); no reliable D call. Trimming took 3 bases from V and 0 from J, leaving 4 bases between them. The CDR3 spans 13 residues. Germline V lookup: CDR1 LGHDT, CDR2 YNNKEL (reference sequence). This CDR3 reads CASSHLSTDTQYF. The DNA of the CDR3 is TGTGCCAGCAGCCACCTAAGCACAGATACGCAGTATTTT.

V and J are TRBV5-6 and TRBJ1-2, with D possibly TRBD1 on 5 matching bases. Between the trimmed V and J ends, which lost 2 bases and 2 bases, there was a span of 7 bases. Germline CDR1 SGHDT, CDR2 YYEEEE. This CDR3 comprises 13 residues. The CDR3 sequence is CASSLRGNYGYTF. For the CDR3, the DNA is TGTGCCAGCAGCTTACGGGGGAACTATGGCTACACCTTC.

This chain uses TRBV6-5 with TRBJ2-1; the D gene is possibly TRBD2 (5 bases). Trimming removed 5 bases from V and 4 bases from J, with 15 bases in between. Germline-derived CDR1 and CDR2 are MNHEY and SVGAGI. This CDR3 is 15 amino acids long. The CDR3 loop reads CASSTGTRLYNEQFF. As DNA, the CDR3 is TGTGCCAGCAGTACCGGTACTAGGCTTTACAATGAGCAGTTCTTC.

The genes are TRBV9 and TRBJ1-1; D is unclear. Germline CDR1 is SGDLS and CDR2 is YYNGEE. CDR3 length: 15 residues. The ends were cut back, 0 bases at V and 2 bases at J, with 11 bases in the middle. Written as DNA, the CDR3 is TGTGCCAGCAGCGTAGGGGTTACGGGAAACACTGAAGCTTTCTTT. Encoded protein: CASSVGVTGNTEAFF.

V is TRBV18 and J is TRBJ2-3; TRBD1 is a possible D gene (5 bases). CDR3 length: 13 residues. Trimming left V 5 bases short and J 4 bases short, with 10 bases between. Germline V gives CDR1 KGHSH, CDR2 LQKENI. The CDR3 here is CASSDLGADTQYF. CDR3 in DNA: TGTGCCAGCTCAGACCTAGGGGCAGATACGCAGTATTTT. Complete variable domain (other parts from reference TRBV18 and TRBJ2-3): NAGVMQNPRHLVRRRGQEARLRCSPMKGHSHVYWYRQLPEEGLKFMVYLQKENIIDESGMPKERFSAEFPKEGPSILRIQQVVRGDSAAYFCASSDLGADTQYFGPGTRLTVL.

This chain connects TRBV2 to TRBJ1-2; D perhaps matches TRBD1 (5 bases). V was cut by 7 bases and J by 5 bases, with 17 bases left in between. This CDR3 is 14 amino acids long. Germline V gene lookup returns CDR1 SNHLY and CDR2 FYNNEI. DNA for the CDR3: TGTGCCAGCACCCCAGGGAGGTTTAGGTATGGCTACACCTTC. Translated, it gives CASTPGRFRYGYTF.

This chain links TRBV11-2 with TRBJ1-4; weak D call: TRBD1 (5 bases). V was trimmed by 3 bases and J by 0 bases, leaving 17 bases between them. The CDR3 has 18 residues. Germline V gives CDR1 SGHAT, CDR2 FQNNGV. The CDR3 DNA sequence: TGTGCCAGCAGCTTTCTGCCCTTCAGGGTCTCAACTAATGAAAAACTGTTTTTT. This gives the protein CASSFLPFRVSTNEKLFF.